This TCR beta chain comes out of a study of sequential checkpoint blockade in melanoma. Study in general: First-line arms were nivolumab then ipilimumab, or the reverse, randomized 1:1. Both treatment sequences were followed by maintenance nivolumab.

Assay: immunoSEQ multiplex PCR; the TCRdb copy retains only in-frame clones and omits some. The sample has under 50,000 clones, about 88% seen once; the top ten hold approximately 13%. Treatment described: randomized to nivolumab then ipilimumab (arm A) or the reverse (arm B). Live CD3+CD8+ CD19− CD56− cells were sorted from PBMCs. CDR1 is MNHEY, CDR2 SMNVEV, per germline (reference sequence). CDR3 length equals 11 residues. This TCR came from a human donor with melanoma. The chain has TRBV27 and TRBJ2-5, with D unclear. Near its end, the DNA agrees better with TRBJ2-7, so the J call may be wrong. The source was CD8+ T cells sorted from blood (inferred from file names), collected from a patient given nivolumab and ipilimumab in sequence. The DNA of the CDR3 is TGTGCCAGCAGTCTTTCCTACGAGCAGTACTTC. Encoded protein: CASSLSYEQYF.